Listed here is a single T cell receptor (beta chain). The authors prepared the TCRbeta library with unique molecular identifiers. TCRdb recomputed calls from the PCR reads with MiXCR, one row per CDR3 protein. The repertoire holds under 850,000 distinct CDR3 sequences, around 12% seen once, with around 0.8% in the top ten. V dropped 5 bases and J dropped 1 base, with 13 bases sitting between them. CDR1 is LNHNV and CDR2 is YYDKDF in the germline V gene (reference sequence). The CDR3 sequence is 15 residues long. The source of the sample is a study of T-cell reconstitution after alpha-beta-depleted transplantation in children.

This TCR was recovered from a girl aged 2 to 9 with congenital amegakaryocytic thrombocytopenia, due to receive a stem cell transplant. This chain links TRBV15 with TRBJ2-3, with unresolved D. The sequenced sample was PBMCs, obtained before TCRalphabeta/CD19-depleted stem cell transplant. CDR3 region: CATSWSLEGTDTQYF. The CDR3 DNA reads as TGTGCCACCAGCTGGAGTCTCGAAGGCACAGATACGCAGTATTTT.